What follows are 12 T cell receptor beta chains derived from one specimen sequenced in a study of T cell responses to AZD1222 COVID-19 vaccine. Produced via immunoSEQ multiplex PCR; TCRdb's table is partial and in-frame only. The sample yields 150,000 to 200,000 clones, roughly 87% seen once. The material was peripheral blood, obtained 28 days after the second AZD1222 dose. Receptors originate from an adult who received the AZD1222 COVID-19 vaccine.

Written as DNA, the CDR3 is TGCGCCAGCAGCCAGAAACAGGGGGGGTCAATCTATGGCTACACCTTC. It translates to CASSQKQGGSIYGYTF. The rearrangement links TRBV4-3 to TRBJ1-2, with 8 bases aligning to TRBD1. The CDR3 consists of 16 residues. The V gene's germline CDR1 is LGHNA and CDR2 YSLEER. J was trimmed by 4 bases and V by 3 bases; bases with no gene match: 10.

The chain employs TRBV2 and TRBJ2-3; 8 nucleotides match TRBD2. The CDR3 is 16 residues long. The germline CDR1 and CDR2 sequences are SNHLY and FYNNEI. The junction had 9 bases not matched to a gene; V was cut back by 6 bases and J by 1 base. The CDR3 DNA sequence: TGTGCCAGCAGCCGACGCTCTAGCGGGCGCACAGATACGCAGTATTTT. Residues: CASSRRSSGRTDTQYF.

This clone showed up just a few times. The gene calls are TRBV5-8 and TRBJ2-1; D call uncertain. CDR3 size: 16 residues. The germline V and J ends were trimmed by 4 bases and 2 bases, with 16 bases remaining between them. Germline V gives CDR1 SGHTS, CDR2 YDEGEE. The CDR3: CASSRRISETYNEQFF. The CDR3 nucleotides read TGTGCCAGCAGCCGTAGGATCTCGGAGACCTACAATGAGCAGTTCTTC.

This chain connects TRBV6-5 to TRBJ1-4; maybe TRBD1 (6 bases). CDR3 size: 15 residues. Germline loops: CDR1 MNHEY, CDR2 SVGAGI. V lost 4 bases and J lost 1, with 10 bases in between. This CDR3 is CASSWTAGTNEKLFF. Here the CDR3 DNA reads TGTGCCAGCAGTTGGACAGCGGGAACTAATGAAAAACTGTTTTTT.

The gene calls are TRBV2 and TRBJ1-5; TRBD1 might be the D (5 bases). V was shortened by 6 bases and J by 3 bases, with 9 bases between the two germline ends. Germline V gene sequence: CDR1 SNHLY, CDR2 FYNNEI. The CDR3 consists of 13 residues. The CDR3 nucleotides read TGTGCCAGCAGCCGGGACTTCAATCAGCCCCAGCATTTT. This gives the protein CASSRDFNQPQHF.

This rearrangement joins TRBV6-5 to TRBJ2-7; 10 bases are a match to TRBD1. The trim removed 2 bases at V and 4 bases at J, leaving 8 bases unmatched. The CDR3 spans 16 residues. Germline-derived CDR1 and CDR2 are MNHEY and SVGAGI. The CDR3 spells CASSYPRQGAQYEQYF. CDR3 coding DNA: TGTGCCAGCAGTTACCCTAGACAGGGGGCGCAGTACGAGCAGTACTTC.

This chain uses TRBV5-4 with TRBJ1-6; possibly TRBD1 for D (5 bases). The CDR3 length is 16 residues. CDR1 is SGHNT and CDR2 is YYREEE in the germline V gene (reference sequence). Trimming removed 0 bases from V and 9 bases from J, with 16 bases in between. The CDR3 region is CASSLATGGWGSPLHF. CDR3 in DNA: TGTGCCAGCAGCTTGGCCACCGGGGGTTGGGGTTCACCCCTCCACTTT.

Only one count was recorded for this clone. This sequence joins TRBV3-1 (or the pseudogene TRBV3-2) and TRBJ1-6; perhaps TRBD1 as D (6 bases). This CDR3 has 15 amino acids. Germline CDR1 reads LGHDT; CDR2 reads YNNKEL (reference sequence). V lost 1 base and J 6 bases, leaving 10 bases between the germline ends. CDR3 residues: CASSQGQVLNSPLHF. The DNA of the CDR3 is TGTGCCAGCAGCCAAGGACAGGTCCTTAATTCACCCCTCCACTTT.

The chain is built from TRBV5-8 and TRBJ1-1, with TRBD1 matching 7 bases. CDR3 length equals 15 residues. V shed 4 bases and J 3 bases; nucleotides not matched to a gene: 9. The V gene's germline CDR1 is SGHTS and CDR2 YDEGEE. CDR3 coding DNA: TGTGCCAGCAGCCCTGGTGCGACAGGGCACACTGAAGCTTTCTTT. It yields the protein CASSPGATGHTEAFF.

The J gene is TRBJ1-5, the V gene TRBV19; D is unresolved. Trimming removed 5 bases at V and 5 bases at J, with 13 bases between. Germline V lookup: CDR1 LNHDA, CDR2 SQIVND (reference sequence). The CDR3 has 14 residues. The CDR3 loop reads CASSSEQSDQPQHF. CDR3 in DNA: TGTGCCAGTAGTTCGGAACAGAGTGATCAGCCCCAGCATTTT.

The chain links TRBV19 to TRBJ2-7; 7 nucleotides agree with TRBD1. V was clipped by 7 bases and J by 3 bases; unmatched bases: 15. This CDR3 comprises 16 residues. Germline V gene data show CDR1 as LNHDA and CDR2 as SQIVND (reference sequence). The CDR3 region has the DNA TGTGCCAGTACCCCCTCAGGGGGACAAAAGTTCTACGAGCAGTACTTC. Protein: CASTPSGGQKFYEQYF.

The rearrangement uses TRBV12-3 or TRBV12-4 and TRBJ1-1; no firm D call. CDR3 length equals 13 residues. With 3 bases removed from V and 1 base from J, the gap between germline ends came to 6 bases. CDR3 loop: CASSFLENTEAFF. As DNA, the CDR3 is TGTGCCAGCAGTTTTCTCGAGAACACTGAAGCTTTCTTT.